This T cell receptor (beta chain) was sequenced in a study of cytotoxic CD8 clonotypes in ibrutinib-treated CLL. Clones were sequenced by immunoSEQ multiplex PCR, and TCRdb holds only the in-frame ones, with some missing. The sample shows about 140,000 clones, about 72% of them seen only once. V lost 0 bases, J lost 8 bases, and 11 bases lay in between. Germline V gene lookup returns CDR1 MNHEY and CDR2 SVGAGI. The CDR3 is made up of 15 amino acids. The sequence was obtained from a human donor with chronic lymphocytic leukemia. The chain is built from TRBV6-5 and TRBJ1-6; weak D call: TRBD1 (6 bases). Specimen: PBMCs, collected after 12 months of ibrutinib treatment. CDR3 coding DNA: TGTGCCAGCAGTTACTCGAGCAGGGGAGATTCACCCCTCCACTTT. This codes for CASSYSSRGDSPLHF.